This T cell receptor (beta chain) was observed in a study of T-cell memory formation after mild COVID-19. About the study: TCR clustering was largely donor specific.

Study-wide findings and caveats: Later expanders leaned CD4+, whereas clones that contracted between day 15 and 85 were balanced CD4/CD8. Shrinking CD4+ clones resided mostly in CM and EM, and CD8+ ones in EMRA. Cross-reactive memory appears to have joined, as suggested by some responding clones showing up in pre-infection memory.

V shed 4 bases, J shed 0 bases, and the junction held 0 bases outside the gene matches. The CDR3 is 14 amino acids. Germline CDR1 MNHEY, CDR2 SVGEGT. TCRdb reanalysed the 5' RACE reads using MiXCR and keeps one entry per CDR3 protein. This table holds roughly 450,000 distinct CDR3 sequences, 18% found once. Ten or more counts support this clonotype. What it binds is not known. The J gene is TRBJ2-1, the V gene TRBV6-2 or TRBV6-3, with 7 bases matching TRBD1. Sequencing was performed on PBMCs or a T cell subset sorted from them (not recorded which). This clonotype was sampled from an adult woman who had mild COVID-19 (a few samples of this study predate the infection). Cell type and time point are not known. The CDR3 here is CASSWDSSYNEQFF. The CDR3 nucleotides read TGTGCCAGCAGTTGGGACAGCTCCTACAATGAGCAGTTCTTC.